This entry features one TCR beta chain sequence. The data belong to a study of blood T cell repertoires in COVID-19. Background on the study: PBMCs, B-cell-depleted T cells, or T cells provided the cDNA or gDNA that made up the material.

CDR1 and CDR2 from the germline V gene are SGHRS and YFSETQ. V lost 1 base, J lost 7 bases, and 6 bases stayed unmatched. The CDR3 totals 14 residues. Repertoires were generated with immunoSEQ multiplex PCR, while TCRdb's copy carries only in-frame clones and drops some. The sample includes about 310,000 clones, roughly nine tenths seen only once; the top ten take roughly a tenth. Sequencing was done on a sample of PBMCs or T cells enriched from blood (not recorded which). This chain uses TRBV5-1 with TRBJ2-5; 8 nucleotides agree with TRBD2. The TCR comes from a woman aged 25 to 45 who had recovered from COVID-19. The CDR3 sequence is CASSLTSGGRTQYF. Written as DNA, the CDR3 is TGCGCCAGCAGCTTGACTAGCGGTGGGAGGACCCAGTACTTC.